The 23 T cell receptor beta chains presented below share a single source sample, sequenced in a study of response to subunit inactivated influenza vaccine. One entry per CDR3 protein results from TCRdb running MiXCR on the RT-PCR reads. The data contain 650,000 to 800,000 distinct CDR3 sequences, around 20% of them singletons. The sample consisted of PBMCs from blood, taken roughly 5 days after vaccination. Every receptor here comes from a man over 45 who received an inactivated influenza vaccine.

This clonotype was seen a handful of times. The CDR3 sequence is CASGTVSGANVLTF. CDR3 bases: TGTGCCAGCGGCACAGTCTCTGGGGCCAACGTCCTGACTTTC. This chain connects TRBV25-1 to TRBJ2-6; D is uncertain. The V end was cut by 8 bases, the J end by 0 bases, with 8 bases between. The length of the CDR3 is 14 residues. Germline V gives CDR1 MGHDK, CDR2 SYGVNS.

This clonotype was detected only a few times. The V and J genes are TRBV12-3 or TRBV12-4 and TRBJ1-5, with TRBD1 matching over 8 bases. The CDR3 covers 14 residues. V was clipped by 1 base and J by 6 bases; unmatched bases: 2. The CDR3 here is CASSLGTGGQPQHF. Here the CDR3 DNA reads TGTGCCAGCAGTTTAGGTACAGGGGGTCAGCCCCAGCATTTT.

The chain joins TRBV2 to TRBJ1-6; the match to TRBD1 covers 8 bases. Germline values: CDR1 SNHLY, CDR2 FYNNEI. V gave up 6 bases and J gave up 0 bases; unmatched junction bases: 7. This CDR3 is built from 17 residues. CDR3 loop: CASSGQGGSSYNSPLHF. The CDR3 DNA is TGTGCCAGCAGCGGACAGGGTGGGAGCTCCTATAATTCACCCCTCCACTTT.

The V gene is TRBV5-1, the J gene TRBJ1-4, with D maybe TRBD1 (6 bases). Germline V gene lookup returns CDR1 SGHRS and CDR2 YFSETQ. The ends were cut back, 0 bases at V and 8 bases at J, with 14 bases in the middle. The CDR3 is 15 amino acids. CDR3 loop: CASSLGAGVGEKLFF. CDR3 nucleotides: TGCGCCAGCAGCTTGGGAGCAGGGGTCGGGGAAAAACTGTTTTTT.

J is TRBJ2-5 and V is TRBV6-6, with D perhaps TRBD1 (6 bases). Trimming pared 7 bases from V and 5 bases from J, leaving 14 bases between. Germline-derived CDR1 and CDR2 are MNHNY and SVGAGI (reference sequence). The CDR3 runs 13 residues. DNA for the CDR3: TGTGCCAGCAAGTCAGGGGTTGCGGAGACCCAGTACTTC. This codes for CASKSGVAETQYF.

The chain recombines TRBV11-2 with TRBJ2-1; TRBD1 might be the D (5 bases). This CDR3 comprises 18 residues. Germline lookup yields CDR1 SGHAT and CDR2 FQNNGV. Trimming removed 2 bases from V and 7 bases from J, with 24 bases in between. In DNA, the CDR3 is TGTGCCAGCAGCTTAATGGGGTCCGGGTCCAGGGTGGGGAATGAGCAGTTCTTC. Amino acids: CASSLMGSGSRVGNEQFF.

A few counts support this clonotype. The chain joins TRBV5-1 to TRBJ2-3, with 8 bases that match TRBD1. Germline V gene data show CDR1 as SGHRS and CDR2 as YFSETQ. The junction had 7 bases not matched to a gene; V was cut back by 0 bases and J by 1 base. The CDR3 loop spans 17 amino acids. In nucleotides, the CDR3 is TGCGCCAGCAGCTTGGAGGTCAGGGGGCCCCGCACAGATACGCAGTATTTT. It yields the protein CASSLEVRGPRTDTQYF.

This chain links TRBV25-1 with TRBJ2-7, with D perhaps TRBD1 or TRBD2 (5 bases each). V was pared by 4 bases and J by 7 bases, with 17 bases between. The CDR3 sequence is 14 residues long. Germline loops: CDR1 MGHDK, CDR2 SYGVNS. The CDR3 reads CASSGGSYGWEQYF. CDR3 DNA sequence: TGTGCCAGCAGTGGGGGGTCCTATGGATGGGAGCAGTACTTC.

This clonotype has only a few counts. The chain links TRBV27 to TRBJ2-3; D gene unclear. Between the trimmed V and J ends, which lost 3 bases and 3 bases, there was a span of 10 bases. The CDR3 contains 14 residues. CDR1 and CDR2 (germline): MNHEY, SMNVEV (reference sequence). CDR3: CASSLGWDTDTQYF. CDR3 DNA: TGTGCCAGCAGTTTGGGGTGGGATACAGATACGCAGTATTTT.

This clonotype was observed a few times. The chain links TRBV7-8 to TRBJ2-1, with 9 bases matching TRBD2. Germline V gives CDR1 SGHVS, CDR2 FQNEAQ. J was trimmed by 8 bases and V by 3 bases; bases with no gene match: 20. The CDR3 is 19 residues long. CDR3 bases: TGTGCCAGCAGCTTTACTTCCACTTGGAGCGGGAGGCCCTTCGATGAGCAGTTCTTC. It encodes CASSFTSTWSGRPFDEQFF.

V gene TRBV6-1 combines with J gene TRBJ2-1; the D gene could be TRBD1 or TRBD2 (5 bases each). Germline loops: CDR1 MNHNS, CDR2 SASEGT. The CDR3 extends over 16 amino acids. V was trimmed by 6 bases and J by 5 bases, leaving 20 bases between them. The DNA for the CDR3 is TGTGCCAGCAGCCCCCTCCGATTGGGGGTCGACAATGAGCAGTTCTTC. It codes for CASSPLRLGVDNEQFF.

This chain connects TRBV20-1 to TRBJ1-4, with 8 bases that match TRBD1. This CDR3 has 15 residues. The J segment lost 3 bases and the V segment lost 0 bases, leaving 3 bases of the junction unmatched. CDR1 is DFQATT, CDR2 SNEGSKA, per germline (reference sequence). In DNA, the CDR3 is TGCAGTGCTAGAGACCCGGGACAGGCTAATGAAAAACTGTTTTTT. Translation: CSARDPGQANEKLFF.

The chain couples TRBV20-1 to TRBJ2-7; D remains unclear. Trimming cost V 3 bases and J 2 bases, with 11 bases left between them. The CDR3 is made up of 13 amino acids. Looked up from germline, CDR1 is DFQATT and CDR2 is SNEGSKA (reference sequence). CDR3 DNA: TGCAGTGCTAGGCAGACGGAGACCTACGAGCAGTACTTC. Translation: CSARQTETYEQYF.

The DNA of the CDR3 is TGTGCCAGCAGCCCGCCTGGGACACGAGGCGGGGAGCTGTTTTTT. This codes for CASSPPGTRGGELFF. The chain links TRBV7-9 to TRBJ2-2; perhaps TRBD1 as D (6 bases). V was pared by 5 bases and J by 7 bases, with 17 bases between. The germline CDR1 and CDR2 sequences are SEHNR and FQNEAQ (reference sequence). CDR3 length: 15 amino acids.

CDR3 coding DNA: TGTGCCAGCAGCGTAGCTCGGCAGCCCACAGATACGCAGTATTTT. Translation gives CASSVARQPTDTQYF. The V gene is TRBV9, the J gene TRBJ2-3; no definite D call. V lost 0 bases, J lost 2 bases, and 10 bases lay in between. Germline V lookup: CDR1 SGDLS, CDR2 YYNGEE. This CDR3 has 15 residues. The complete variable domain, with remaining parts taken from reference TRBV9 and TRBJ2-3, reads DSGVTQTPKHLITATGQRVTLRCSPRSGDLSVYWYQQSLDQGLQFLIQYYNGEERAKGNILERFSAQQFPDLHSELNLSSLELGDSALYFCASSVARQPTDTQYFGPGTRLTVL.

This clonotype was counted only a few times. The genes are TRBV2 and TRBJ2-5; D tentatively reads TRBD1 or TRBD2 (5 bases each). This CDR3 is built from 14 residues. Trimming removed 8 bases from V and 6 bases from J, with 19 bases in between. Germline V gives CDR1 SNHLY, CDR2 FYNNEI. CDR3 in DNA: TGTGCCAGCGTCTGGGACCTCAATAGGAAGACCCAGTACTTC. It encodes CASVWDLNRKTQYF. Drawing the rest from reference TRBV2 and TRBJ2-5, the complete variable domain is EPEVTQTPSHQVTQMGQEVILRCVPISNHLYFYWYRQILGQKVEFLVSFYNNEISEKSEIFDDQFSVERPDGSNFTLKIRSTKLEDSAMYFCASVWDLNRKTQYFGPGTRLLVL.

The chain links TRBV7-2 to TRBJ2-3; TRBD2 matches at 9 bases. This CDR3 is 16 amino acids long. V was clipped by 2 bases and J by 0 bases; unmatched bases: 3. The germline gives CDR1 SGHTA, CDR2 FQGNSA. The CDR3: CASSLHLAGSTDTQYF. The CDR3 bases are TGTGCCAGCAGCTTACATCTAGCGGGAAGCACAGATACGCAGTATTTT.

This clonotype was counted a few times. The rearrangement uses TRBV5-8 and TRBJ1-1, with a possible D match to TRBD1 (5 bases). The CDR3 has 15 amino acids. Deletions cut 3 bases from V and 2 bases from J, with 14 bases between. Germline CDR1 reads SGHTS; CDR2 reads YDEGEE. The CDR3 here is CASSWGWTLNTEAFF. Written as DNA, the CDR3 is TGTGCCAGCAGCTGGGGGTGGACATTAAACACTGAAGCTTTCTTT.

Ten or more counts support this clonotype. The gene calls are TRBV4-3 and TRBJ2-1; D gene unclear. This CDR3 has 15 residues. Germline V gene sequence: CDR1 LGHNA, CDR2 YSLEER. The V gene lost 0 bases and the J gene lost 2 bases, with 8 bases spanning the gap. CDR3 protein: CASSQDPHPYNEQFF. CDR3 nucleotide sequence: TGCGCCAGCAGCCAAGATCCCCACCCCTACAATGAGCAGTTCTTC.

This clonotype came up a few times. The rearrangement joins TRBV12-3 or TRBV12-4 to TRBJ2-5; 7 bases fit TRBD1. This CDR3 is built from 15 residues. Losses at the gene ends were 2 bases for V and 0 bases for J; bases not matched to a gene: 3. CDR3 nucleotide sequence: TGTGCCAGCAGTTTAAGGCAGGGGGACCAAGAGACCCAGTACTTC. Its protein is CASSLRQGDQETQYF.

The chain joins TRBV19 to TRBJ2-1; a possible D gene is TRBD2 (5 bases). The CDR3 totals 17 residues. Between the trimmed V and J ends, which lost 6 bases and 2 bases, there was a span of 20 bases. CDR1 is LNHDA and CDR2 is SQIVND in the germline V gene (reference sequence). In DNA form, the CDR3 reads TGTGCCAGTAGGGCCGCCATCGGGGTAGTGACCTACAATGAGCAGTTCTTC. It yields the protein CASRAAIGVVTYNEQFF.

The V and J genes are TRBV11-2 and TRBJ2-3; TRBD2 matches at 10 bases. The germline V gene has CDR1 SGHAT and CDR2 FQNNGV. This CDR3 is 18 amino acids long. V lost 2 bases to trimming and J lost 3 bases; unmatched junction nucleotides: 11. CDR3 DNA: TGTGCCAGCAGCTTATGGGCCGCTAGCGGGAGAGGAACAGATACGCAGTATTTT. It specifies CASSLWAASGRGTDTQYF.

There are a few counts of this clonotype. The chain joins TRBV20-1 to TRBJ2-7; D unclear. Trimming stripped 0 bases from V and 1 base from J, with 13 bases between. CDR1 and CDR2 (germline): DFQATT, SNEGSKA (reference sequence). The CDR3 runs 15 residues. The CDR3 DNA reads as TGCAGTGCTAGAGATGGGCTGATACTGTCCTACGAGCAGTACTTC. Protein sequence: CSARDGLILSYEQYF.